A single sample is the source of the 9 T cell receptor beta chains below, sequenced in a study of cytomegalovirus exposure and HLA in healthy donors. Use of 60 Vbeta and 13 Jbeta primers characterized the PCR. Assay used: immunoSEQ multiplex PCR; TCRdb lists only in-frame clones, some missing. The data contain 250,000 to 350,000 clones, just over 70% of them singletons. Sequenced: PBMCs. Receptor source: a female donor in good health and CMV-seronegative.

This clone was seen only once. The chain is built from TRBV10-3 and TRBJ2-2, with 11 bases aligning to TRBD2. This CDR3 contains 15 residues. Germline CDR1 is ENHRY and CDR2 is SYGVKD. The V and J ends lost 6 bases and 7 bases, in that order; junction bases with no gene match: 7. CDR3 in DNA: TGTGCCATCAGCCTACTAGCGGGAGTAGGCGGGGAGCTGTTTTTT. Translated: CAISLLAGVGGELFF.

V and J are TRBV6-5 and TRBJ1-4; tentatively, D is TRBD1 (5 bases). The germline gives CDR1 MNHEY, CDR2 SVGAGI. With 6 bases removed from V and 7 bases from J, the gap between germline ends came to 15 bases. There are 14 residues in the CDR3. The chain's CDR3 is CASRPMGGSEKLFF. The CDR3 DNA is TGTGCCAGCAGACCTATGGGGGGAAGTGAAAAACTGTTTTTT.

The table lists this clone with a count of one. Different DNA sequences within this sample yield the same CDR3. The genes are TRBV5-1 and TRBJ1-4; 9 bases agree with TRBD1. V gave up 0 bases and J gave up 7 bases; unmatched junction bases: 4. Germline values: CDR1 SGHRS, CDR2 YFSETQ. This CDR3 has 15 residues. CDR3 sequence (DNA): TGCGCCAGCAGCTTGGTGGGGACAGGGAGTGAAAAACTGTTTTTT. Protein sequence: CASSLVGTGSEKLFF. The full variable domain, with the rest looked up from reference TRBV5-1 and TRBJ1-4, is KAGVTQTPRYLIKTRGQQVTLSCSPISGHRSVSWYQQTPGQGLQFLFEYFSETQRNKGNFPGRFSGRQFSNSRSEMNVSTLELGDSALYLCASSLVGTGSEKLFFGSGTQLSVL.

CDR3 DNA sequence: TGCGCCAGCAGCCAGGAGGGGTACGAGCAGTACTTC. Encoded protein: CASSQEGYEQYF. The chain uses TRBV5-1 and TRBJ2-7, with a possible D match to TRBD2 (6 bases). This CDR3 is built from 12 residues. CDR1 and CDR2 (germline): SGHRS, YFSETQ. Trimming left V 4 bases short and J 4 bases short, with 9 bases between.

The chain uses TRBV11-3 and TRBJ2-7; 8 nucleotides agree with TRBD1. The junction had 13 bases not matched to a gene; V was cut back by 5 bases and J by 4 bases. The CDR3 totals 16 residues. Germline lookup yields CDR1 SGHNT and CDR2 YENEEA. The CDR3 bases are TGTGCCAGCAGCCCACACCGGGACAGGCTAACTTACGAGCAGTACTTC. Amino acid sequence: CASSPHRDRLTYEQYF.

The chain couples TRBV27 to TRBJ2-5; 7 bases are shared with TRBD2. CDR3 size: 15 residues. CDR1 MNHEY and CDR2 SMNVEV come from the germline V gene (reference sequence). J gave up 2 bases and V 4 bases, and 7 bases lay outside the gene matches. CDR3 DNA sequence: TGTGCCAGCAGTTGGGGAGGGGATCTACAAGAGACCCAGTACTTC. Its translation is CASSWGGDLQETQYF.

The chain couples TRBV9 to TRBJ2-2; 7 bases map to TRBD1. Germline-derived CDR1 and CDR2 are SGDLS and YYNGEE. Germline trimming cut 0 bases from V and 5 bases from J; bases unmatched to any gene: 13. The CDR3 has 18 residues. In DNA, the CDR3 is TGTGCCAGCAGCGTAGTCTTAAACCCGGGCAGGGGGACCGGGGAGCTGTTTTTT. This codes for CASSVVLNPGRGTGELFF.

CDR3 amino acids: CASSLVSSGGRDTGELFF. The DNA for the CDR3 is TGTGCCAGCAGCTTAGTCTCGTCGGGAGGCCGCGACACCGGGGAGCTGTTTTTT. The chain carries TRBV7-8 and TRBJ2-2; TRBD2 matches 7 bases. The CDR3 has 18 amino acids. CDR1 is SGHVS and CDR2 is FQNEAQ in the germline V gene. Trimming took 1 base from V and 3 from J; bases not matched to a gene: 11.

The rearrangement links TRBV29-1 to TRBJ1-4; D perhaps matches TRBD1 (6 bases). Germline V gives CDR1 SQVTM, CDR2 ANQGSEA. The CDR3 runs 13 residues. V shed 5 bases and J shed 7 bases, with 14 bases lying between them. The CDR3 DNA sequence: TGCAGCGTTTGGGACCCGACAGGTGAAAAACTGTTTTTT. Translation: CSVWDPTGEKLFF. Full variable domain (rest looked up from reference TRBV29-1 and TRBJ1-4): SAVISQKPSRDICQRGTSLTIQCQVDSQVTMMFWYRQQPGQSLTLIATANQGSEATYESGFVIDKFPISRPNLTFSTLTVSNMSPEDSSIYLCSVWDPTGEKLFFGSGTQLSVL.